This TCR beta chain was recorded in a study of cytomegalovirus exposure and HLA in healthy donors listed by TCRdb under 2017. Study-level background: An earlier analysis of several hundred of the donors reported 276 Gb of sequence data and 117 million unique TCR beta sequences from roughly 200 million T cells. An early release covering roughly 640 HLA-typed donors comprised roughly 300 gigabases of sequencing data and roughly 85 million unique TCR sequences. Using immunosequencing, the study profiled T cell repertoires from approximately 700 subjects and related those repertoires to cytomegalovirus serostatus. The later analysis used no new phenotypic data to find candidate immune exposures, relying instead on TCR beta sequences and their occurrence across donors. To predict cytomegalovirus infection status, the study brought together high-throughput TCR immunosequencing, statistical association of individual TCRs with disease status, and machine learning. To study patterns of TCR occurrence, a later analysis re-analyzed previously published TCR beta repertoires from 666 donors and added high-resolution HLA genotyping. Donor age, sex, ethnicity and CMV serostatus were collected together with the repertoire data. In a later genetic analysis, genome-wide SNP genotypes for about three fifths of the roughly 670 donors were used, and that subset was treated as a discovery cohort. Among several hundred genotyped donors of the cohort, an average of around 220,000 unique TCR beta nucleotide sequences was sequenced per donor, of which roughly 17% were non-productive. The study aimed to test whether cataloging public T cell receptors could reveal signatures of past pathogen exposure. Typing coverage differed by locus: A, B, C, DRB1 and DQB1 were typed in roughly 620-630 donors, DQA1 in about 510, DPA1 in over 600, and DPB1 in just under 490. An earlier analysis of approximately 630 of the donors applied high-throughput TCR beta sequencing to assess whether each TCR beta V gene segment acted as functional or pseudogenic. Roughly five DR-DQ haplotypes were handled as single units for association and clustering because linkage in the cohort was strong. A separate validation cohort of over a hundred different subjects was used in addition to the roughly 670-subject first cohort. All discovery cohort repertoires had been generated using a single sequencing platform. HLA typing covered class I and class II loci at four-digit resolution. Of the roughly 390 genotyped donors, over 80% were placed in the genetic ancestry cluster associated with self-reported Caucasian donors.

Overall study results and their limits: The authors suggested that the approach could potentially be extended to other disease states and immunological phenotypes. Strong co-occurrence of HLA alleles, especially DR and DQ, made assigning TCR associations to individual alleles difficult. In a later analysis, the rate of TCR association differed among HLA loci, with DRB1 alleles having the most associated TCRs and HLA-C alleles having the fewest. The classifier was reported to diagnose cytomegalovirus status with high specificity and sensitivity in both the original cohort and the validation cohort. In a later analysis, HLA-associated TCR beta chains were found to be more clonally expanded and to have lower generation probabilities than equally common non-associated chains. Most TCR sequences were seen in very few donors, while some public TCRs were found in many individuals. In an earlier analysis of some 540 of the donors, most TCR beta V segments appeared in productive rearrangements about 87% or about 30% of the time, broadly matching IMGT annotations. Correlated functional status among segregating V segments might reflect linkage disequilibrium, but an unknown experimental factor could not be ruled out. A later genetic analysis associated a missense DCLRE1C variant with V-gene and J-gene trimming of TCR beta chains, and an independent cohort replicated the association. Compared with the 666-donor mean, donors in an Asian-associated ancestry cluster had fewer N-insertions in productive TCRs, according to a later genetic analysis. Because some donors lacked HLA typing at each locus, the association tests relied only on the typed subset. The study gave a list of roughly 150 TCR beta chains associated with cytomegalovirus. Sequencing depth was assumed to be roughly uniform across donors in the presence/absence analyses, though that assumption may not hold. The earlier analysis of around 600 of the donors excluded over 15 rarely observed V segments, including chromosome 9 orphons, because counts were too low. A further reported finding was that TCR beta sequences accurately predicted the HLA-A and HLA-B alleles for most subjects in the first cohort. Specific HLA alleles were associated with over 15,000 TCR beta sequences at a false discovery rate of 0.05 in a later analysis. This cohort had only TCR beta chains sequenced, and the lack of alpha or paired-chain data limited which features could be detected. According to a later analysis, most CMV-associated TCR beta chains appeared to be HLA-restricted, and the HLA associations seemed to be driven largely by CMV exposure. A group of highly shared sequence variants was considered likely to be a technical artifact of the sequencing pipeline. Immune exposure information for the cohort was limited to CMV serostatus. Some IMGT-functional V segments, including TRBV6-2 and TRBV6-3, could not be distinguished by the 87-base-pair reads and were therefore excluded. A later analysis reported that several top co-occurrence clusters appeared linked to parvovirus B19, influenza, CMV and Epstein-Barr virus. In vitro tests confirmed that a few of the cytomegalovirus-associated TCR beta chains recognize cytomegalovirus antigens.

This clone was recorded a few times. Its antigen target is currently unknown. Base qualities are not recorded, but no much larger clone differs from it by a single base. The library came from the immunoSEQ multiplex PCR assay. For the multiplex PCR, a mixture combining 60 forward primers for TCR Vbeta segments and 13 reverse primers for TCR Jbeta segments was used. A multiplex PCR assay on genomic DNA amplified the CDR3 region of rearranged TCR beta genes. Amplified TCR beta libraries were sequenced as 87-base-pair reads on the Illumina HiSeq System. Per the authors' processing: A later analysis tallied around 82 million unique TCR beta chains across the 550 to 850 repertoires, and some 10 million of those chains were shared by two or more donors. To remove PCR and sequencing errors, raw reads were error-corrected and collapsed into unique sequences using a nearest-neighbor algorithm that merged closely related sequences. V, D and J gene segments were assigned by aligning CDR3 sequences to IMGT reference sequences. For a sequence to be retained, at least a six-nucleotide match to both a V gene segment and a J gene segment was required. A rearrangement was called productive if the CDR3 had no stop codons and remained in frame with V and J, and every other rearrangement was called non-productive. Following IMGT convention, CDR3 was defined as the stretch from the second conserved V-encoded cysteine to the conserved J-encoded phenylalanine. The earlier analysis of roughly 590 of the donors excluded sequences that lacked an unambiguous match to a single V gene segment. An earlier analysis of 500 to 700 of the donors classified V segments as functional when productive rearrangements were above 56.7% and as segregating when the standard deviation between donors was above 5%. A statistical classification framework was developed to diagnose cytomegalovirus status using the catalog of TCR beta chain sequences. In a later analysis, TCR nucleotide sequences were compared against IMGT/GENE-DB human TR gene sequences so that V and J genes could be assigned. The TCRdist pipeline was used in a later analysis to assign CDR3 sequences and most-parsimonious VDJ recombination scenarios. In a later analysis, each TCR beta chain was defined by its CDR3 amino acid sequence together with its V-gene family, and reads lacking a unique V-gene family were excluded. In a later analysis, a few hundred highly shared, low-generation-probability nucleotide sequences were removed to address suspected cross-contamination and a sequencing artifact. A later analysis calculated a clonal expansion index for each public chain from normalized within-repertoire ranks of inferred template counts. In a later analysis, generation probabilities were computed using a VDJ recombination model fitted to out-of-frame rearrangements, and the results were checked against IGoR. A later analysis scored TCR-TCR, TCR-HLA and TCR-CMV co-occurrence with hypergeometric tests, applying a repertoire-size bias correction to TCR pairs. To estimate false discovery rates, a later analysis permuted the HLA or CMV assignments 20 times. In a later analysis, co-occurring TCRs were grouped using DBSCAN, and TCRdist sequence similarity was added for clustering within HLA-allele-positive subsets. Co-occurrence clustering excluded repertoires with fewer than 30,000 or more than 120,000 public chains, plus five with anomalous nucleotide sharing. The immuneACCESS repertoire file appears here via TCRdb, limited to in-frame rearrangements. These files lack a portion of the clones; in checked studies, under half of the deficit traces to unresolved V genes, and the cause of the others is not known. V and J calls and clone size are those listed in that table; D and trimming were worked out from the DNA. This sample comprises 200,000 to 250,000 clones, roughly 83% of them detected only once. The ten largest clones capture about 1.4% of the sample.

The cohort was made up of roughly 670 healthy bone marrow donors. At the time of sampling, all cohort members were nominally healthy, though unrecorded immune exposures were likely present. The donor tested CMV seronegative and was one of the 352 seronegative cohort members. Each donor provided a peripheral blood sample, and peripheral blood mononuclear cells were used for TCR beta sequencing. Genomic DNA was extracted from the blood cell samples with the Qiagen DNeasy Blood Extraction Kit. Reading from cysteine to phenylalanine, the CDR3 counts 15 amino acids. Only the CDR3 region is kept as DNA, spanning 45 bases read in frame from base 1. From the germline V gene (reference sequence), CDR1 is GTSNPN and CDR2 is SVGIG. Trimming takes 4 bases off V and 3 bases off J; junction bases not matched to a gene: 9.

The TCR was taken from a girl aged 5-17 years in good health and CMV-seronegative. The chain is assembled from TRBV30 and TRBJ2-1; 7 of the junction bases match TRBD2. Sequenced input: PBMCs. The CDR3 amino acid sequence is: CAWMVGGRLYNEQFF. The DNA reads TGTGCCTGGATGGTCGGCGGGAGACTCTACAATGAGCAGTTCTTC.